This T cell receptor (beta chain) was obtained from a study of T-cell memory formation after mild COVID-19. This clonotype was counted a few times. Its target is unknown. The 5'RACE method, run with constant-segment primers, produced TCR alpha and TCR beta cDNA libraries (carrying sample barcodes and UMIs). TCRdb called the 5' RACE reads again in MiXCR, with one record for every CDR3 protein. The table shows roughly 130,000 distinct CDR3 sequences, with around 6.3% occurring only once. General observations from the study: The second-wave clones peaking on day 37 were not confirmed as SARS-CoV-2-specific.

The V and J ends lost 6 bases and 6 bases respectively, with 9 bases between them. The CDR3 runs to 11 residues. Germline CDR1 reads ENHRY; CDR2 reads SYGVKD. V usage is TRBV10-3 and J usage is TRBJ2-7; D is unclear. Sequenced sample: PBMCs or a T cell subset sorted from them (not recorded which). This sequence originates from an adult woman who had mild COVID-19 (a few samples of this study predate the infection). Cell type and time point are not known. The CDR3 is CAISHGREQYF. In nucleotides, the CDR3 is TGTGCCATCAGCCACGGTCGCGAGCAGTACTTC.